One T cell receptor beta chain is described in this entry. Antigen: not known. With a much larger clone just one base away, this may be a read error. These data belong to a study of blood T cells in healthy people across ages. PBMCs, at least 7 million per sample, were isolated. Whole-study results and caveats: Fewer expanded clones and more diversity marked long-lived versus aged donors.

It was with a sample-barcoded 5' primer and a J-beta primer mix that a second PCR of roughly 7 to 12 cycles was run. TCRdb re-called the 5' RACE reads with MiXCR, one entry per CDR3 protein. The sample includes about 1.5 million distinct CDR3 sequences, 35% to 45% of them seen just once. CDR1 DFQATT and CDR2 SNEGSKA come from the germline V gene (reference sequence). The trim removed 6 bases at V and 4 bases at J, leaving 7 bases unmatched. This CDR3 region has 15 residues. Source material: blood. This TCR was sampled from a woman between 18 and 30 years old in good health. This chain joins TRBV20-1 and TRBJ2-3; TRBD2 matches 13 bases. The CDR3 spells CSARTSGGISDTQYF. Written as DNA, the CDR3 is TGCAGTGCGCGGACTAGCGGGGGAATCTCAGATACGCAGTATTTT.